The next 32 T cell receptor beta chains were all read from a single sample in a study of cytomegalovirus exposure and HLA in healthy donors. PCR involved 60 Vbeta and 13 Jbeta primers. Profiled with immunoSEQ multiplex PCR; TCRdb holds only in-frame clones, not every one. This table has 120,000 to 150,000 clones, 80% appearing once. The sample taken for sequencing was PBMCs. The receptors were sampled from a woman in her 30s in good health and CMV-seronegative.

V gene TRBV7-2 combines with J gene TRBJ1-3, with 9 nucleotides matching TRBD1. CDR1 SGHTA and CDR2 FQGNSA come from the germline V gene. This CDR3 has 17 residues. V dropped 3 bases and J dropped 4; count of bases not matched to a gene: 10. CDR3 protein: CASSLMSPGTGGNTIYF. CDR3 bases: TGTGCCAGCAGCTTGATGAGCCCGGGGACAGGGGGAAACACCATATATTTT.

The chain links TRBV2 to TRBJ2-1; 14 bases line up with TRBD2. With 7 bases clipped from V and 6 bases from J, the junction kept 5 bases outside the gene matches. The CDR3 is made up of 15 amino acids. From germline, CDR1 is SNHLY and CDR2 FYNNEI. This CDR3 is CASTPGLAGGNEQFF. The CDR3 DNA reads TGTGCCAGCACCCCCGGACTAGCGGGGGGCAATGAGCAGTTCTTC.

This chain uses TRBV5-8 with TRBJ2-5; the match to TRBD2 covers 7 bases. The J call may be faulty, since TRBJ2-7 better matches the DNA end. Germline values: CDR1 SGHTS, CDR2 YDEGEE. The CDR3 totals 17 residues. The CDR3 is CASSLGDTEGGNYEQYF. The CDR3 nucleotides read TGTGCCAGCAGCTTGGGCGATACGGAGGGAGGGAACTACGAGCAGTACTTC.

This sequence joins TRBV30 and TRBJ1-5, with 12 bases lining up with TRBD1. In germline, CDR1 is GTSNPN, CDR2 SVGIG (reference sequence). V shed 4 bases and J 3 bases; nucleotides not matched to a gene: 7. The CDR3 runs 16 residues. For the CDR3, the DNA is TGTGCCTGGATGAGGGACAGGGGGCAGGACAATCAGCCCCAGCATTTT. Its protein product is CAWMRDRGQDNQPQHF.

V gene TRBV28 combines with J gene TRBJ2-1; TRBD2 matches 8 bases. CDR1 and CDR2 (germline): MDHEN, SYDVKM. The CDR3 is 15 residues long. With V trimmed by 5 bases and J by 5 bases, 8 bases remained unmatched. For the CDR3, the DNA is TGTGCCAGCAGTACCGGGACTAGACCCCACAATGAGCAGTTCTTC. This translates into CASSTGTRPHNEQFF.

This clone was found once. The J gene is TRBJ2-3, the V gene TRBV2; TRBD1 might be the D (5 bases). The CDR3 spans 15 residues. The germline V gene encodes CDR1 SNHLY and CDR2 FYNNEI. V was cut by 0 bases and J by 1 base, with 8 bases left in between. CDR3 region: CASSEATARTDTQYF. CDR3 DNA sequence: TGTGCCAGCAGTGAAGCGACAGCTCGCACAGATACGCAGTATTTT.

The gene calls are TRBV7-9 and TRBJ2-2; D gene ambiguous. The germline V gene has CDR1 SEHNR and CDR2 FQNEAQ (reference sequence). This CDR3 is 14 amino acids long. V lost 1 base to trimming and J lost 2 bases, with 5 bases between them. CDR3: CASSLVQNTGELFF. The CDR3 DNA follows: TGTGCCAGCAGCTTAGTCCAAAACACCGGGGAGCTGTTTTTT.

This sequence joins TRBV5-1 and TRBJ1-1; D is possibly TRBD1 (5 bases). Trimming stripped 0 bases from V and 7 bases from J, with 13 bases between. The CDR3 totals 14 residues. CDR1 and CDR2 (germline): SGHRS, YFSETQ. The CDR3 region is CASSLGPRAGEAFF. CDR3 nucleotides: TGCGCCAGCAGCTTGGGTCCCAGGGCAGGTGAAGCTTTCTTT.

The chain employs TRBV19 and TRBJ2-7, with 10 positions matching TRBD2. The CDR3 consists of 19 residues. CDR1 is LNHDA and CDR2 is SQIVND in the germline V gene (reference sequence). V was clipped by 7 bases and J by 2 bases; unmatched bases: 20. CDR3 protein: CASTPSKLAGARRPYEQYF. In DNA form, the CDR3 reads TGTGCCAGTACCCCGTCAAAGCTAGCGGGAGCGCGCCGGCCCTACGAGCAGTACTTC.

This chain joins TRBV6-1 and TRBJ1-2; D is undetermined. The V and J ends lost 2 bases and 4 bases respectively, with 11 bases between them. The V gene's germline CDR1 is MNHNS and CDR2 SASEGT. The CDR3 length is 14 residues. CDR3 protein: CASSEIGQPYGYTF. Here the CDR3 DNA reads TGTGCCAGCAGTGAAATTGGGCAGCCCTATGGCTACACCTTC.

The rearrangement uses TRBV7-9 and TRBJ2-2, with 8 bases that match TRBD2. J lost 7 bases, V lost 1 base, and 8 bases had no gene match. Germline CDR1 SEHNR, CDR2 FQNEAQ (reference sequence). The CDR3 loop spans 16 amino acids. CDR3 sequence reads: CASSLDPGGLGGELFF. The CDR3, as DNA: TGTGCCAGCAGCTTAGACCCGGGGGGGCTCGGCGGGGAGCTGTTTTTT. Full variable domain (rest looked up from reference TRBV7-9 and TRBJ2-2): DTGVSQNPRHKITKRGQNVTFRCDPISEHNRLYWYRQTLGQGPEFLTYFQNEAQLEKSRLLSDRFSAERPKGSFSTLEIQRTEQGDSAMYLCASSLDPGGLGGELFFGEGSRLTVL.

This clone was found once. The rearrangement joins TRBV7-8 to TRBJ1-1; D is ambiguous. This CDR3 contains 15 residues. Germline assignment: CDR1 SGHVS and CDR2 FQNEAQ. V lost 5 bases, J lost 3 bases, and 16 bases lay in between. Here the CDR3 reads CASSINRRGYTEAFF. The CDR3, as DNA: TGTGCCAGCAGCATAAACCGGCGGGGATACACTGAAGCTTTCTTT.

This chain connects TRBV6-5 to TRBJ2-2; TRBD1 matches at 11 bases. Germline V CDR1 and CDR2: MNHEY, SVGAGI. The V gene end was trimmed by 8 bases and the J gene end by 5 bases; junction bases not matched to a gene: 4. This CDR3 has 14 amino acids. CDR3 region: CASWDRGYTGELFF. Here the CDR3 DNA reads TGTGCCAGCTGGGACAGGGGGTATACCGGGGAGCTGTTTTTT.

The chain links TRBV11-2 to TRBJ2-1; the match to TRBD2 covers 7 bases. The CDR3 spans 16 residues. Germline V gene sequence: CDR1 SGHAT, CDR2 FQNNGV. After removal of 5 bases from V and 0 bases from J, the junction contained 7 bases not matched to a gene. Here the CDR3 DNA reads TGTGCCAGCAGCCCTAGCGGTACGAGCTCCTACAATGAGCAGTTCTTC. Translation: CASSPSGTSSYNEQFF.

The chain employs TRBV6-1 and TRBJ2-7, with D possibly matching TRBD2 (5 bases). Germline V gives CDR1 MNHNS, CDR2 SASEGT. Trimming cost V 4 bases and J 2 bases, with 9 bases left between them. The CDR3 covers 13 residues. The CDR3 loop reads CASSVAGAYEQYF. DNA of the CDR3: TGTGCCAGCAGTGTTGCCGGGGCCTACGAGCAGTACTTC.

The rearrangement uses TRBV18 and TRBJ2-7; tentative D call: TRBD1 (5 bases). This CDR3 is 13 amino acids long. Deletions cut 11 bases from V and 0 bases from J, with 14 bases between. Germline V lookup: CDR1 KGHSH, CDR2 LQKENI. This chain's CDR3 is CAASPGSSYEQYF. For the CDR3, the DNA is TGTGCCGCCAGTCCAGGGTCCTCCTACGAGCAGTACTTC.

A few counts support this clone. The genes are TRBV19 and TRBJ2-7; 9 bases fit TRBD1. In germline, CDR1 is LNHDA, CDR2 SQIVND (reference sequence). Trimming at V came to 10 bases and at J to 6 bases, leaving 10 bases not matched to a gene. The length of the CDR3 is 13 residues. CDR3 nucleotide sequence: TGTGCCACTTCGAAGGACAGGGGTCTCGAGCAGTACTTC. Translated: CATSKDRGLEQYF.

The rearrangement links TRBV7-9 to TRBJ1-1; TRBD1 matches at 8 bases. Germline CDR1 reads SEHNR; CDR2 reads FQNEAQ (reference sequence). With 5 bases clipped from V and 6 bases from J, the junction kept 11 bases outside the gene matches. This CDR3 contains 15 residues. Here the CDR3 DNA reads TGTGCCAGCAGCCCCGCGACAGGGGTTATAGCTGAAGCTTTCTTT. Translated, it gives CASSPATGVIAEAFF.

The gene calls are TRBV29-1 and TRBJ2-3; D ambiguous. Germline CDR1 is SQVTM and CDR2 is ANQGSEA. V was cut by 4 bases and J by 1 base, with 15 bases left in between. This CDR3 spans 15 amino acids. The CDR3 region has the DNA TGCAGCGTTGCCCCAGTGGGCTGGGGCACAGATACGCAGTATTTT. As protein: CSVAPVGWGTDTQYF.

This sequence joins TRBV10-2 and TRBJ1-1; no clear D. This CDR3 spans 14 amino acids. V was cut by 4 bases and J by 0 bases, with 9 bases left in between. Germline CDR1 reads WSHSY; CDR2 reads SAAADI. For the CDR3, the DNA is TGCGCCAGCAGTGTCGGGTTTTTGAACACTGAAGCTTTCTTT. Translation: CASSVGFLNTEAFF.

The rearrangement links TRBV5-1 to TRBJ2-2, with 9 nucleotides matching TRBD2. The CDR3 extends over 15 amino acids. The germline V gene has CDR1 SGHRS and CDR2 YFSETQ. After removal of 0 bases from V and 5 bases from J, the junction contained 2 bases not matched to a gene. The CDR3 region has the DNA TGCGCCAGCAGCTTGGCGGCGGGAGGGACCGGGGAGCTGTTTTTT. It encodes CASSLAAGGTGELFF. The full variable domain, with the rest looked up from reference TRBV5-1 and TRBJ2-2, is KAGVTQTPRYLIKTRGQQVTLSCSPISGHRSVSWYQQTPGQGLQFLFEYFSETQRNKGNFPGRFSGRQFSNSRSEMNVSTLELGDSALYLCASSLAAGGTGELFFGEGSRLTVL.

This rearrangement joins TRBV5-1 to TRBJ2-5; D may be TRBD1 (6 bases). The germline V gene encodes CDR1 SGHRS and CDR2 YFSETQ. Trimming took 4 bases from V and 4 from J, leaving 14 bases between them. This CDR3 contains 14 residues. CDR3 residues: CASSRQERRETQYF. CDR3 nucleotides: TGCGCCAGCAGCCGACAGGAACGACGAGAGACCCAGTACTTC. Full variable domain (remainder filled in from reference TRBV5-1 and TRBJ2-5): KAGVTQTPRYLIKTRGQQVTLSCSPISGHRSVSWYQQTPGQGLQFLFEYFSETQRNKGNFPGRFSGRQFSNSRSEMNVSTLELGDSALYLCASSRQERRETQYFGPGTRLLVL.

CDR3 region: CASSPGTGVNQPQHF. In DNA, the CDR3 is TGTGCCAGCAGCCCCGGGACAGGGGTAAATCAGCCCCAGCATTTT. The chain links TRBV5-6 to TRBJ1-5; 10 nucleotides agree with TRBD1. V lost 4 bases, J lost 4 bases, and 5 bases stayed unmatched. CDR3 length: 15 residues. Germline loops: CDR1 SGHDT, CDR2 YYEEEE.

V and J are TRBV6-6 and TRBJ2-7; D might be TRBD1 (6 bases). Per the germline V gene, CDR1 is MNHNY and CDR2 is SVGAGI (reference sequence). V was clipped by 5 bases and J by 4 bases, with 15 bases between them. CDR3 size: 14 residues. CDR3 in DNA: TGTGCCAGCAGTCTCGGACAACAGGGTTACGAGCAGTACTTC. It codes for CASSLGQQGYEQYF.

This clone has a single count. This sequence joins TRBV5-4 and TRBJ2-3; D might be TRBD2 (6 bases). This CDR3 is 16 amino acids long. V was cut by 4 bases and J by 6 bases, with 21 bases left in between. Germline V CDR1 and CDR2: SGHNT, YYREEE (reference sequence). The CDR3 reads CASSGFPGTGVDTQYF. Here the CDR3 DNA reads TGTGCCAGCAGCGGGTTTCCGGGGACGGGAGTCGATACGCAGTATTTT.

CDR3 nucleotides: TGTGCCAGCAGTTTGACCCGGGGGGCAAACACTGAAGCTTTCTTT. The encoded protein is CASSLTRGANTEAFF. The chain couples TRBV27 to TRBJ1-1; tentatively, D is TRBD1 (6 bases). Between the trimmed V and J ends, which lost 3 bases and 2 bases, there was a span of 13 bases. The CDR3 has 15 amino acids. Germline-derived CDR1 and CDR2 are MNHEY and SMNVEV (reference sequence).

This rearrangement joins TRBV15 to TRBJ1-3, with a tentative D call TRBD1 (6 bases). The germline V gene has CDR1 LNHNV and CDR2 YYDKDF (reference sequence). The CDR3 is made up of 13 amino acids. Trimming cost V 9 bases and J 4 bases, with 13 bases left between them. Here the CDR3 reads CATGRGGGNTIYF. The CDR3 DNA reads TGTGCCACAGGGAGAGGGGGAGGAAACACCATATATTTT.

V gene TRBV18 combines with J gene TRBJ2-7; no definite D call. The CDR3 runs to 13 residues. With 2 bases removed from V and 2 bases from J, the gap between germline ends came to 7 bases. Germline CDR1 is KGHSH and CDR2 is LQKENI. The CDR3 reads CASSPGGTYEQYF. The CDR3 region has the DNA TGTGCCAGCTCACCAGGCGGTACCTACGAGCAGTACTTC.

This chain links TRBV30 with TRBJ2-7; 9 bases map to TRBD1. Trimming at V came to 3 bases and at J to 3 bases, leaving 9 bases not matched to a gene. CDR1 is GTSNPN and CDR2 is SVGIG in the germline V gene (reference sequence). The CDR3 covers 15 residues. The CDR3 DNA reads TGTGCCTGGAGCCGACAGGGGGTATTAAGCTACGAGCAGTACTTC. It codes for CAWSRQGVLSYEQYF.

The rearrangement uses TRBV30 and TRBJ1-2; a weak D match, TRBD1 (6 bases). There are 14 residues in the CDR3. CDR1 is GTSNPN, CDR2 SVGIG, per germline (reference sequence). Trimming took off 3 bases at V and 7 bases at J, with 18 bases between the two ends. The CDR3 sequence is CAWSPDSSASGYTF. CDR3 bases: TGTGCCTGGAGCCCGGACAGCTCCGCTAGTGGCTACACCTTC.

Worth noting for this clone: The same CDR3 also results from other DNA sequences found in this sample. CDR3 protein: CASSDDGASAQSQYF. CDR3 DNA sequence: TGTGCCAGCAGTGACGACGGGGCTAGCGCTCAATCGCAGTATTTT. This sequence joins TRBV6-4 and TRBJ2-3, with D perhaps matching TRBD2 (6 bases). Trimming took 2 bases from V and 10 from J, leaving 19 bases between them. CDR1 is MRHNA, CDR2 SNTAGT, per germline. The CDR3 contains 15 residues.

The DNA of the CDR3 is TGTGCCAGCAGCTCACAGCGGGGGGGCCTTGATGAGCAGTTCTTC. It translates to CASSSQRGGLDEQFF. V is TRBV7-3 and J is TRBJ2-1; 10 nucleotides line up with TRBD2. The V gene's germline CDR1 is SGHTA and CDR2 FQGTGA. CDR3 size: 15 residues. Germline trimming cut 4 bases from V and 8 bases from J; bases unmatched to any gene: 8.